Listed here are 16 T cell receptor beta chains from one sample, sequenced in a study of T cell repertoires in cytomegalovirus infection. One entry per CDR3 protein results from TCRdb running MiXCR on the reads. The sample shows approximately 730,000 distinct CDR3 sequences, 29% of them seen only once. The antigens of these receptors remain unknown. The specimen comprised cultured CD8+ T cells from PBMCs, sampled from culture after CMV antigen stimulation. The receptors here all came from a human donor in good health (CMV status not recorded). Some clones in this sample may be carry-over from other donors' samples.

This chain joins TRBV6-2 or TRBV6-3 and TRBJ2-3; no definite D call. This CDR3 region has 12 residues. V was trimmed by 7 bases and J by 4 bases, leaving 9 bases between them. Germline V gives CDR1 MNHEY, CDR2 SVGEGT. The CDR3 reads CASTQQPDTQYF. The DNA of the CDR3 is TGTGCCAGCACCCAGCAACCAGATACGCAGTATTTT.

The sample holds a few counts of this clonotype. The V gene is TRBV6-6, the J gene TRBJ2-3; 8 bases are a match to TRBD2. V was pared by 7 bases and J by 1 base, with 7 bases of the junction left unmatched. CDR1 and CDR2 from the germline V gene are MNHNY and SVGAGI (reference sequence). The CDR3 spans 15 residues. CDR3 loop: CASTEPGLGTDTQYF. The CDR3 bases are TGTGCCAGCACCGAACCGGGACTAGGCACAGATACGCAGTATTTT.

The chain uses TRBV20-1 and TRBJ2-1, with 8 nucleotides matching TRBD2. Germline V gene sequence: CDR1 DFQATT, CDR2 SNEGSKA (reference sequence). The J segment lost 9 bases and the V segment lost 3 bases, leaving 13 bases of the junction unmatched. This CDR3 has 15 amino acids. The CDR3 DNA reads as TGCAGTGCTAGGGAATTCGGGGGGGGAAGGATTGAGCAGTTCTTC. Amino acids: CSAREFGGGRIEQFF.

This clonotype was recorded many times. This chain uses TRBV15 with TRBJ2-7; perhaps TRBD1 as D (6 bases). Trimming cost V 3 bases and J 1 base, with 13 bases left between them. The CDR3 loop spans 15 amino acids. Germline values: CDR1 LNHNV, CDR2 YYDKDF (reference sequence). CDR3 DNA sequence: TGTGCCACCAGCAGCAGGAAGGGGGTTTCCTACGAGCAGTACTTC. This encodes CATSSRKGVSYEQYF.

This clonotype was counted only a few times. The CDR3 DNA is TGTGCCAGCAGACCAGGGGGCGTCTATGGCTACACCTTC. Its protein product is CASRPGGVYGYTF. The chain links TRBV7-8 to TRBJ1-2; 8 bases match TRBD1. This CDR3 is built from 13 residues. V was clipped by 6 bases and J by 4 bases; unmatched bases: 4. Germline V gene data show CDR1 as SGHVS and CDR2 as FQNEAQ.

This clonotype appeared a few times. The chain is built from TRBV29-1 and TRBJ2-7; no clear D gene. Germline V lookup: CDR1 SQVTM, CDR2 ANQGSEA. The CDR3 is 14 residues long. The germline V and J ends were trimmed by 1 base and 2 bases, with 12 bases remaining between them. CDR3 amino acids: CSVEVGGDTYEQYF. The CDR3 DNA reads TGCAGCGTTGAAGTAGGTGGTGATACCTACGAGCAGTACTTC.

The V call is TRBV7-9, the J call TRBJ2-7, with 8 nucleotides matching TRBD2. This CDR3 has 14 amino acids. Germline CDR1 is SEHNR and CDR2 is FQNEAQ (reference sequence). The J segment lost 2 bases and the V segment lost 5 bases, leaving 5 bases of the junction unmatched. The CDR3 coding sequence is TGTGCCAGCAGCGCCGGACTAGCCGCCTACGAGCAGTACTTC. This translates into CASSAGLAAYEQYF.

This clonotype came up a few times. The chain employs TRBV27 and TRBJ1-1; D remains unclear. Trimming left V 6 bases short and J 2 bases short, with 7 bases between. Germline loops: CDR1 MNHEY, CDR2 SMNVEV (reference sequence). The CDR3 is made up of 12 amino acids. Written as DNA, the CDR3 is TGTGCCAGCAGCAACGAAAACACTGAAGCTTTCTTT. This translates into CASSNENTEAFF.

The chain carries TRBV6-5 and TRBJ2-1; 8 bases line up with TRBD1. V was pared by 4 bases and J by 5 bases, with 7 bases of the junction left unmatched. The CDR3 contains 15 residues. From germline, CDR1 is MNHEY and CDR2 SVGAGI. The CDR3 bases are TGTGCCAGCAGTTGGACAGGGATTTCTGACAATGAGCAGTTCTTC. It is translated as CASSWTGISDNEQFF.

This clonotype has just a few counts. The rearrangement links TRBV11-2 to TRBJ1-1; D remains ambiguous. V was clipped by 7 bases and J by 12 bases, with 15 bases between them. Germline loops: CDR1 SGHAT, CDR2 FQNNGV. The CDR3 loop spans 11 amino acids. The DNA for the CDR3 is TGTGCCAGCACCTCTGGGTCCCTCTCTTTCTTT. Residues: CASTSGSLSFF.

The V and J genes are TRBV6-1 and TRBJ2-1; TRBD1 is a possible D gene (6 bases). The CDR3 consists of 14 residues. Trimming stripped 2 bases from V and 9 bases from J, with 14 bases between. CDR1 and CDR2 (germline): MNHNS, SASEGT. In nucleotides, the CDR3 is TGTGCCAGCAGTGAAAAGAACAGGGCGGCTGAGCAGTTCTTC. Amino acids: CASSEKNRAAEQFF.

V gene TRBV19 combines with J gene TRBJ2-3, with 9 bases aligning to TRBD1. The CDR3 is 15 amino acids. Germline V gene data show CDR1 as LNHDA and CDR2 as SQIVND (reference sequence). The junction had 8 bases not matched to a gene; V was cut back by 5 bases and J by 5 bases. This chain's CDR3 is CASSVWDRAEDTQYF. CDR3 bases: TGTGCCAGTAGTGTATGGGACAGGGCTGAAGATACGCAGTATTTT.

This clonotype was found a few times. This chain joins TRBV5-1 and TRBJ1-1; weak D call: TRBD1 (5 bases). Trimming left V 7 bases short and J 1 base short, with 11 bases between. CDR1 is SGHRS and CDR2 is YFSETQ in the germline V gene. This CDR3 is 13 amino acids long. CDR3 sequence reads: CASYGHPNTEAFF. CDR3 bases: TGCGCCAGCTACGGACACCCGAACACTGAAGCTTTCTTT.

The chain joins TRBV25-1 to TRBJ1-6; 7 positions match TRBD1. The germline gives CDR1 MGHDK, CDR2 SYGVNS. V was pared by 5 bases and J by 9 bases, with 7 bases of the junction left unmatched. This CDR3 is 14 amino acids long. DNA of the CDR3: TGTGCCAGCAGTCCGGGACAGTCGGGTTCACCCCTCCACTTT. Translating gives CASSPGQSGSPLHF.

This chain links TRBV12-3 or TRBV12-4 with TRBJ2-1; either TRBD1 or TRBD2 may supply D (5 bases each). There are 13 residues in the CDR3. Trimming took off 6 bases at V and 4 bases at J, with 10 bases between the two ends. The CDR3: CASSGAGYNEQFF. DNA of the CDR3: TGTGCCAGCAGCGGGGCGGGTTACAATGAGCAGTTCTTC.

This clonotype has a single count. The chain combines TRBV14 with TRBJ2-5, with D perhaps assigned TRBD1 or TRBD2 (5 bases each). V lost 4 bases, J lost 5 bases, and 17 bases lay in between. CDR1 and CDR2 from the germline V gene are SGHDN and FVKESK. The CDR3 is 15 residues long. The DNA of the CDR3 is TGTGCCAGCAGCCTCGGGGACCGCCGAGGGGAGACCCAGTACTTC. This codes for CASSLGDRRGETQYF.